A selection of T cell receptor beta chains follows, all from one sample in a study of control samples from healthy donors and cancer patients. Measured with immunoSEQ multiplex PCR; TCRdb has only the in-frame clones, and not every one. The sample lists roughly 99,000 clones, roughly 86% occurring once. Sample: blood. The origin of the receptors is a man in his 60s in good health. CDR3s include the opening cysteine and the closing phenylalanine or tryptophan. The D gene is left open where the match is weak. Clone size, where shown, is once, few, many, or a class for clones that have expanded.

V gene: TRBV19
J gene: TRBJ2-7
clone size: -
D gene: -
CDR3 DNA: TGTGCCAGTAGTTTCCTGTTAGGGGGGAGCGAGCAGTACTTC
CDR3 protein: CASSFLLGGSEQYF

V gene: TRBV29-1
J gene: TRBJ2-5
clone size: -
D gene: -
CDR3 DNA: TGCAGCTGGAAGTACCAAGAGACCCAGTACTTC
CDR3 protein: CSWKYQETQYF

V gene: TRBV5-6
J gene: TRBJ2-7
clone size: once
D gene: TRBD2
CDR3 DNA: TGTGCCAGCAGCACCTTAGCGGGTGCCGGGTACGAGCAGTACTTC
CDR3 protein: CASSTLAGAGYEQYF

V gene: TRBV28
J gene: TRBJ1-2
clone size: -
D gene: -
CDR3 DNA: TGTGCCAGCAGTTTCCGATCGAGATACTATGGCTACACCTTC
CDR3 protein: CASSFRSRYYGYTF

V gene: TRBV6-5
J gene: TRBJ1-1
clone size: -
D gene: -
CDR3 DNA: TGTGCCAGCACTTCCGACGGCGGGAACACTGAAGCTTTCTTT
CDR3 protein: CASTSDGGNTEAFF

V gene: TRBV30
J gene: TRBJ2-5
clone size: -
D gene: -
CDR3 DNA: TGTGCCTGGCAGGGGGGCGCAGAGACCCAGTACTTC
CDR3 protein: CAWQGGAETQYF

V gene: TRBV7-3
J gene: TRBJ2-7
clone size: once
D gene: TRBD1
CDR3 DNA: TGTGCCAGCAGCCCGGGGACAGGCCTACCCTACGAGCAGTACTTC
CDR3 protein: CASSPGTGLPYEQYF

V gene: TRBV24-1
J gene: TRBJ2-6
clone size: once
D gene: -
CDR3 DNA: TGTGCCACCAGTGGGGAGAACGGCTCTGGGGCCAACGTCCTGACTTTC
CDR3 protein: CATSGENGSGANVLTF

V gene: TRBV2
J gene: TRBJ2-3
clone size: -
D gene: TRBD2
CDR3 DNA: TGTGCCAGCAGCGAGCTGAGCGGGAGCGGGACAGATACGCAGTATTTT
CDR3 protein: CASSELSGSGTDTQYF

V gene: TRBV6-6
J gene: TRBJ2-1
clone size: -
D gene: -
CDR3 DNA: TGTGCCAGCAGTAATAGCGGTGATTACAATGAGCAGTTCTTC
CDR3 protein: CASSNSGDYNEQFF

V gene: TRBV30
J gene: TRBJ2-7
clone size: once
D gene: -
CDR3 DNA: TGTGCCTGGAGGCCGATGAACTCCTACGAGCAGTACTTC
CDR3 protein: CAWRPMNSYEQYF

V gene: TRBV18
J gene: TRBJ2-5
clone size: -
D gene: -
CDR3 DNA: TGTGCCAGCTCACCACGGGGCGTTGAGACCCAGTACTTC
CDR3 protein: CASSPRGVETQYF

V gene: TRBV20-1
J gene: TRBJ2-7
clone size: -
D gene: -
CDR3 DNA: TGCAGTGCTAGTATCGGACGGCAGGACGAGCAGTACTTC
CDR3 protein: CSASIGRQDEQYF

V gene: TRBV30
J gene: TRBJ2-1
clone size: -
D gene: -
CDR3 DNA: TGTGCCTGGAGTAGGAGCCGACACAATGAGCAGTTCTTC
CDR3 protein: CAWSRSRHNEQFF

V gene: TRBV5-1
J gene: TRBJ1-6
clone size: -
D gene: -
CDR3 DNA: TGCGCCAGCAGCTTAATTGGGGGTGCTTATAATTCACCCCTCCACTTT
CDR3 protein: CASSLIGGAYNSPLHF

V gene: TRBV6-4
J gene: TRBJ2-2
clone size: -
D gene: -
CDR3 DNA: TGTGCCAGCAGTGACACTAGCACCGGGGAGCTGTTTTTT
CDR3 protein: CASSDTSTGELFF

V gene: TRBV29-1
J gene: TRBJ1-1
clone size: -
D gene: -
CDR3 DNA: TGCAGCGTTGGCCCCGAGGGCAACCGGGGGACTGAAGCTTTCTTT
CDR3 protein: CSVGPEGNRGTEAFF

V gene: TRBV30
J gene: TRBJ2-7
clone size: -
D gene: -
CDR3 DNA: TGTGCCTGGGGCGCTCAGGGGGGCAAGCAGTACTTC
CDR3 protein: CAWGAQGGKQYF

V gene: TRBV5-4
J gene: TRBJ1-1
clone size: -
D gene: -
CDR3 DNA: TGTGCCAGCAGCCCAACTAGGAGCTCTGAAGCTTTCTTT
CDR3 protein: CASSPTRSSEAFF

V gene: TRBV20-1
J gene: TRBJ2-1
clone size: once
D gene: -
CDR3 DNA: TGCAGTGCTAGTCCTAGCGACAATGAGCAGTTCTTC
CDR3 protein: CSASPSDNEQFF

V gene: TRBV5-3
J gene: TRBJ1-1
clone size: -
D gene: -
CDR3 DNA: TGTGCCAGAAGCAGCGTTAGGTTGTCGACTGAAGCTTTCTTT
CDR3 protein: CARSSVRLSTEAFF

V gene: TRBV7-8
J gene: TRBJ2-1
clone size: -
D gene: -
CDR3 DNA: TGTGCCAGCAGCCCCGTAGGGATTAGTAATGAGCAGTTCTTC
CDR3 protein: CASSPVGISNEQFF

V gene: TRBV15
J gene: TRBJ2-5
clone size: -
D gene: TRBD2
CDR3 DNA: TGTGCCACCAGCAGGCCCGGGAGGGCCAAGTTGGAGACCCAGTACTTC
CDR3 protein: CATSRPGRAKLETQYF

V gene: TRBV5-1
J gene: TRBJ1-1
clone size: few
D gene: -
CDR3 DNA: TGCGCCAGCAGCTTACCTAGACACACTGAAGCTTTCTTT
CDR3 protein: CASSLPRHTEAFF

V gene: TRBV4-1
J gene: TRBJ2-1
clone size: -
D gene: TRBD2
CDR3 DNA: TGCGCCAGCAGCCAAGAACGTCTAGCGGGGCCCAATGAGCAGTTCTTC
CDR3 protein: CASSQERLAGPNEQFF

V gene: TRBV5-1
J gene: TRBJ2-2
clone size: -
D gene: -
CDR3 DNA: TGCGCCAGCAGCTTGGACGCGAACACCGGGGAGCTGTTTTTT
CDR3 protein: CASSLDANTGELFF

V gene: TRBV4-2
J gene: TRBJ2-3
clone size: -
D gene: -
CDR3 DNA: TGTGCCAGCAGCCAAGAGAGGCCTGGAGGGGGCGGAGATACGCAGTATTTT
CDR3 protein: CASSQERPGGGGDTQYF

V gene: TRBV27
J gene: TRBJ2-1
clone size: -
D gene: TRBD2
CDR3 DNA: TGTGCCAGCAGTCGGTTAGCGGGCGTCACGGGCGATGAGCAGTTCTTC
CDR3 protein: CASSRLAGVTGDEQFF